This record looks at one TCR beta chain sequence and its context. Reverse transcription of about 0.45 to 1 ug RNA was performed with random hexamers. The authors amplified TCR beta CDR3 across 54 Vbeta and 13 Jbeta using immunoSEQ multiplex PCR. In TCRdb, the immunoSEQ multiplex PCR reads were re-called with MiXCR into one record per CDR3 protein. The data contain some 400,000 distinct CDR3 sequences, around 85% of them singletons. These data originate in a study of CD8 T cells in Susac syndrome. Peripheral blood CD8+ and CD4+ T cells were profiled by TCR beta sequencing. The multiple sclerosis controls comprised treatment-naive patients whose relapsing-remitting disease was stable or active. Negative isolation yielded the CD8+ and CD4+ T cells, while FACS enriched the TEMRA cells. Between the trimmed V and J ends, which lost 2 bases and 2 bases, there was a span of 6 bases. Germline V gene data show CDR1 as SNHLY and CDR2 as FYNNEI. CDR3 length: 13 residues.

The sequenced material came from CD8+ T cells from PBMCs. The source is a human donor with multiple sclerosis. V and J are TRBV2 and TRBJ1-2, with D possibly TRBD1 on 6 matching bases. CDR3 DNA: TGTGCCAGCAGTGAAACAGGGAACTATGGCTACACCTTC. Translating it yields CASSETGNYGYTF.